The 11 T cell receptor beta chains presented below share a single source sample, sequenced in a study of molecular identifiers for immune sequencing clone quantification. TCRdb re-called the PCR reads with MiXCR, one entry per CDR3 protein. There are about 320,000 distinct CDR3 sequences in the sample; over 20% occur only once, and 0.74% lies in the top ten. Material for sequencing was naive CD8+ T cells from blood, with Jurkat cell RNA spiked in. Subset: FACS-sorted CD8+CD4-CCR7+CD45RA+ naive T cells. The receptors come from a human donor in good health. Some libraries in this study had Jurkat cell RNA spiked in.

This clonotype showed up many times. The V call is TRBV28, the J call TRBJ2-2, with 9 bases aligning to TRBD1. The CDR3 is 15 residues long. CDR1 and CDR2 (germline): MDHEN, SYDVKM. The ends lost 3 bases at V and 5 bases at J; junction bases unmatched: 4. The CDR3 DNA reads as TGTGCCAGCAGTTTCGGACAGGGGTTGACCGGGGAGCTGTTTTTT. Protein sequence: CASSFGQGLTGELFF.

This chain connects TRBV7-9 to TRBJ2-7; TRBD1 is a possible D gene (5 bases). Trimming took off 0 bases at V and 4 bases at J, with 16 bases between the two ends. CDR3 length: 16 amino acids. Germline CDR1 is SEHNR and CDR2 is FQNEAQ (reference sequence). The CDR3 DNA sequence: TGTGCCAGCAGCTTAGCGCAGGGTGAATGGAAGTACGAGCAGTACTTC. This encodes CASSLAQGEWKYEQYF.

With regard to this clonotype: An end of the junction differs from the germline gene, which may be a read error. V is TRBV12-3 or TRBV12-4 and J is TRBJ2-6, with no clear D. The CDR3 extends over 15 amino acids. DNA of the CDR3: TGTGCGAGCAGCCCGCCGGTCTCTGGTGCCATCGTCCTGACTTTC. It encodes CASSPPVSGAIVLTF.

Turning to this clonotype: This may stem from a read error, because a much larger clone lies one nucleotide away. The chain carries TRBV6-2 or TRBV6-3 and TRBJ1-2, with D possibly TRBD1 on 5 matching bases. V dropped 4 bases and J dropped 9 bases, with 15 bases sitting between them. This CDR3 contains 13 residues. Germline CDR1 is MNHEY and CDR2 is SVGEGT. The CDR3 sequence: CASSLRTPYCYTF. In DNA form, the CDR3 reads TGTGCCAGCAGTTTACGGACACCTTATTGCTACACCTTC.

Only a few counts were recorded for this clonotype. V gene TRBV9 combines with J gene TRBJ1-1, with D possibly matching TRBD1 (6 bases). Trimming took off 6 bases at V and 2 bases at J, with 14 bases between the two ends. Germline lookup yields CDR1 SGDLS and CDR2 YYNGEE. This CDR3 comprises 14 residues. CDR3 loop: CASTELDSNTEAFF. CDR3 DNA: TGTGCCAGCACTGAATTGGACAGTAACACTGAAGCTTTCTTT.

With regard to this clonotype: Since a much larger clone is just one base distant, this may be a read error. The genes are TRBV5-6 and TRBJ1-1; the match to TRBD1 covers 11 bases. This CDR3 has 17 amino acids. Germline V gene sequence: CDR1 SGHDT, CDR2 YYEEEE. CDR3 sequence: CARSPGGTGGFGTEAFF. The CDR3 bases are TGTGCCCGCAGCCCCGGAGGGACAGGGGGTTTTGGCACTGAAGCTTTCTTT.

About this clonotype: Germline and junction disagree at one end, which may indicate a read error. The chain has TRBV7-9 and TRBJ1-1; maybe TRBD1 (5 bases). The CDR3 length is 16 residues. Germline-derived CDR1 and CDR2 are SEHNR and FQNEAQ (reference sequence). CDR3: CASSPLSGQLNTKAFF. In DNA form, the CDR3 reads TGTGCCAGCAGCCCCCTTTCAGGACAATTGAACACTAAAGCTTTCTTT.

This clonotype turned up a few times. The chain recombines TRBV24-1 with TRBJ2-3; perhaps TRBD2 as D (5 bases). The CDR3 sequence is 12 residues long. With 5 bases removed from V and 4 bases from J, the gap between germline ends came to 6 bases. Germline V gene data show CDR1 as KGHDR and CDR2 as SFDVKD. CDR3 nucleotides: TGTGCCACCAGTGCCGGGGCAGATACGCAGTATTTT. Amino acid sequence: CATSAGADTQYF.

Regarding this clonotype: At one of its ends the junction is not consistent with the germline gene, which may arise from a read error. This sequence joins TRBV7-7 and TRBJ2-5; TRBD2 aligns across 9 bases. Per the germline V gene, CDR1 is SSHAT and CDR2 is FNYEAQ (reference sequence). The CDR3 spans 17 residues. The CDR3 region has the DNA TGTGCTAGCAGTTACCTTAGCGGGAGCGGACCTGGGGAGACCCGGTACTTC. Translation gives CASSYLSGSGPGETRYF. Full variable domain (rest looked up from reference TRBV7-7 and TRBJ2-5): GAGVSQSPRYKVTKRGQDVTLRCDPISSHATLYWYQQALGQGPEFLTYFNYEAQPDKSGLPSDRFSAERPEGSISTLTIQRTEQRDSAMYRCASSYLSGSGPGETRYFGPGTRLLVL.

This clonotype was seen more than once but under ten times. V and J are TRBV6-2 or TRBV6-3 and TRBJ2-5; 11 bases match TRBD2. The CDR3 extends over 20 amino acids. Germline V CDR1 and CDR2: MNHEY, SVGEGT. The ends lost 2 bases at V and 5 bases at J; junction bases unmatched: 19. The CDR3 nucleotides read TGTGCCAGCAGTTACGCCCTGACTCGTCCTCTAGCGGGAGGCGGGGAGACCCAGTACTTC. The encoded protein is CASSYALTRPLAGGGETQYF.

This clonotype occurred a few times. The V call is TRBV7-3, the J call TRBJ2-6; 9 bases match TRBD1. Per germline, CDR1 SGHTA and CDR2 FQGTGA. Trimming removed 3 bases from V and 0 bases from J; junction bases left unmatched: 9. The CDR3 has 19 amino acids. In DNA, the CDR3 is TGTGCCAGCAGCTTGGGACAGGGCCCCCTGGTCTCTGGGGCCAACGTCCTGACTTTC. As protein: CASSLGQGPLVSGANVLTF.